This TCR beta chain comes out of a study of PD-1 blockade in mismatch repair-deficient tumors. The assay was immunoSEQ multiplex PCR, and TCRdb's table has in-frame clones only and misses some. The profile covers 40,000 to 60,000 clones, with approximately 80% appearing a single time and around 3.5% taken by the ten largest. V shed 8 bases and J 1 base; nucleotides not matched to a gene: 5. Germline V gives CDR1 SGHTA, CDR2 FQGNSA. The CDR3 loop spans 14 amino acids. This TCR came from an adult with mismatch repair-deficient cancer. V and J are TRBV7-2 and TRBJ2-7; 10 bases line up with TRBD2. Sequences were derived from PBMCs, sampled before pembrolizumab treatment. CDR3 in amino acids: CASSGTSVSYEQYF. In nucleotides, the CDR3 is TGTGCCAGCTCAGGGACTAGCGTTTCCTACGAGCAGTACTTC.